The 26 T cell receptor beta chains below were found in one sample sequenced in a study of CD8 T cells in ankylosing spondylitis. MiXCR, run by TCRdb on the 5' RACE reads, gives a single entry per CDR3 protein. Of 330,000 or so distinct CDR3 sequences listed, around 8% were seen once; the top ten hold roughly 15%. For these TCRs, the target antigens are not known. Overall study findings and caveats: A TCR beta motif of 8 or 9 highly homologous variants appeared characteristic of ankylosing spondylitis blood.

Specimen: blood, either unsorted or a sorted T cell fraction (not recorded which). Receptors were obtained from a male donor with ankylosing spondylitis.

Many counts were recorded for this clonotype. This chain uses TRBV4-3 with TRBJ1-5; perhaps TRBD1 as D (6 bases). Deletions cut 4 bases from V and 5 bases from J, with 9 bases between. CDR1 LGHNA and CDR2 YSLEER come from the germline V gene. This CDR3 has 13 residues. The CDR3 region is CASSPNRDQPQHF. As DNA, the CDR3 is TGCGCCAGCAGCCCAAACAGGGATCAGCCCCAGCATTTT.

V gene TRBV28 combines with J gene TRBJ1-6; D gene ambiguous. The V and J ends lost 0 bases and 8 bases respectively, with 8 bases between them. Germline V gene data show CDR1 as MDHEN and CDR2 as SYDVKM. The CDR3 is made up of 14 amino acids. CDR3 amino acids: CASSLWGSHSPLHF. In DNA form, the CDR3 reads TGTGCCAGCAGTTTATGGGGGTCGCATTCACCCCTCCACTTT. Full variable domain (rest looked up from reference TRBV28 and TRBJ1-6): DVKVTQSSRYLVKRTGEKVFLECVQDMDHENMFWYRQDPGLGLRLIYFSYDVKMKEKGDIPEGYSVSREKKERFSLILESASTNQTSMYLCASSLWGSHSPLHFGNGTRLTVT.

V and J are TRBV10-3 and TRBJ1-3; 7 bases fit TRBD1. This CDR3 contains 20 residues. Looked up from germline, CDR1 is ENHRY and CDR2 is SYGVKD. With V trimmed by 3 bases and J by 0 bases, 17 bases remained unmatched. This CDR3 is CAISEGGLQRGQSSGNTIYF. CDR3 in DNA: TGTGCCATCAGTGAAGGGGGCTTACAGAGGGGGCAATCCTCTGGAAACACCATATATTTT.

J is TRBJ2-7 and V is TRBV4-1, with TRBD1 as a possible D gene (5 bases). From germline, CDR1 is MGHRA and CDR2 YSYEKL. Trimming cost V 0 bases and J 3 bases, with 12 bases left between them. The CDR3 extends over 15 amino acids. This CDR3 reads CASSQDQGRDYEQYF. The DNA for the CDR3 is TGCGCCAGCAGCCAAGATCAGGGCAGAGACTACGAGCAGTACTTC.

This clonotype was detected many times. The CDR3 here is CASSLQAGGPPYNEQFF. The CDR3 region has the DNA TGTGCCAGCAGCTTGCAAGCGGGAGGGCCCCCCTACAATGAGCAGTTCTTC. The genes are TRBV7-2 and TRBJ2-1, with 10 bases identical to TRBD2. CDR1 and CDR2 from the germline V gene are SGHTA and FQGNSA. V dropped 3 bases and J dropped 2; count of bases not matched to a gene: 7. The CDR3 has 17 residues.

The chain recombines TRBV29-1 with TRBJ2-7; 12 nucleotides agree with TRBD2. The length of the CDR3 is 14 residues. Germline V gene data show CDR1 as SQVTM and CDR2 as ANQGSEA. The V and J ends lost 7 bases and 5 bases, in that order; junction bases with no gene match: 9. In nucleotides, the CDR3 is TGCAGCGCCCATCTAGCGGGAGGGCCTAACGAGCAGTACTTC. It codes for CSAHLAGGPNEQYF.

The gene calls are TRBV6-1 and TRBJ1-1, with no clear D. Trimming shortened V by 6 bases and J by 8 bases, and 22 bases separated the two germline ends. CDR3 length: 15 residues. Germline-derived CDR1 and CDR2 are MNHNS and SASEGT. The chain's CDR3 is CASSPREGYAREAFF. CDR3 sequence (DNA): TGTGCCAGCAGCCCCCGGGAGGGTTATGCGAGAGAAGCTTTCTTT.

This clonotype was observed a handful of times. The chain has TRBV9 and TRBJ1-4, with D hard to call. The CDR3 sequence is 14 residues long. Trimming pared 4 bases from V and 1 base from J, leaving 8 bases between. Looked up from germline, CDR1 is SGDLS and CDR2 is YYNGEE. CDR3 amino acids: CASSPGRTNEKLFF. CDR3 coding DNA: TGTGCCAGCAGCCCCGGCCGAACTAATGAAAAACTGTTTTTT.

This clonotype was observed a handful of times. The CDR3 DNA reads TGTGCCAGCAGCTTAACAGACAGGCTTTGGGCTGAAGCTTTCTTT. It is translated as CASSLTDRLWAEAFF. The chain uses TRBV7-6 and TRBJ1-1, with D perhaps matching TRBD1 (6 bases). In germline, CDR1 is SGHVS, CDR2 FNYEAQ. The CDR3 totals 15 residues. Deletions cut 2 bases from V and 6 bases from J, with 16 bases between.

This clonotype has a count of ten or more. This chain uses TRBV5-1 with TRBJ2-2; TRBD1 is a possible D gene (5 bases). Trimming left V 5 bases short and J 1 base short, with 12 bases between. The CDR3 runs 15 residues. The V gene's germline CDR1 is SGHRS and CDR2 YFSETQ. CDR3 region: CASRRDSLNTGELFF. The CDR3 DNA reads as TGCGCCAGCAGGAGAGACAGCCTGAACACCGGGGAGCTGTTTTTT.

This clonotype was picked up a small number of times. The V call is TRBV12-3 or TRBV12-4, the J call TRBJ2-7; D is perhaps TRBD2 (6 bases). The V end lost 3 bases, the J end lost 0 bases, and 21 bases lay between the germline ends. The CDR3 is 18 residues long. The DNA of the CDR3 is TGTGCCAGCAGTTTCCGGTCCTACGGATGGCGGGACTCCTACGAGCAGTACTTC. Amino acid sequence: CASSFRSYGWRDSYEQYF.

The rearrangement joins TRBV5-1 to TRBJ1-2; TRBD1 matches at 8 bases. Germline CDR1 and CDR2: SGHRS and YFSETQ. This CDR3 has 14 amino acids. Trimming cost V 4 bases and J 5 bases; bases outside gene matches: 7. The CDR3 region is CASSGGQEFYGYTF. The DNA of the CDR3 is TGCGCCAGCAGCGGGGGACAGGAGTTTTATGGCTACACCTTC.

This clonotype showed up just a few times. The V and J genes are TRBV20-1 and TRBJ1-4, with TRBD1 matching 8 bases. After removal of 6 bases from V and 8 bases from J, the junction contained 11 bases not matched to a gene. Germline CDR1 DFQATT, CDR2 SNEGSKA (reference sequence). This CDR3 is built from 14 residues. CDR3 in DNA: TGCAGTGCGCTACCCGGACAGGGAACCGAAAAACTGTTTTTT. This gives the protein CSALPGQGTEKLFF.

This chain's CDR3 is CASSLLLAGGEETQYF. Here the CDR3 DNA reads TGTGCCAGCAGCCTACTCCTAGCGGGAGGTGAAGAGACCCAGTACTTC. This chain uses TRBV27 with TRBJ2-5, with TRBD2 identical over 11 bases. The CDR3 sequence is 16 residues long. V lost 6 bases, J lost 3 bases, and 9 bases stayed unmatched. The germline V gene has CDR1 MNHEY and CDR2 SMNVEV (reference sequence).

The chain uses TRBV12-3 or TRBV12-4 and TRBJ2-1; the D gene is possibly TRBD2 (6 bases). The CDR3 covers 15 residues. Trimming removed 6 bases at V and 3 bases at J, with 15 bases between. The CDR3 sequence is CASRSGTGVYNEQFF. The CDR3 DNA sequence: TGTGCCAGCAGATCTGGGACTGGTGTCTACAATGAGCAGTTCTTC.

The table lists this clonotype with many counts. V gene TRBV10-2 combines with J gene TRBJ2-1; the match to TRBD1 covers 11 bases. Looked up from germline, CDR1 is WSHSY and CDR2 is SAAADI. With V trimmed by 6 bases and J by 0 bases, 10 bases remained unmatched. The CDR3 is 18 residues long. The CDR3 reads CASRSPGQGVGSYNEQFF. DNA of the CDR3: TGCGCCAGCAGATCCCCGGGACAGGGGGTCGGCTCCTACAATGAGCAGTTCTTC.

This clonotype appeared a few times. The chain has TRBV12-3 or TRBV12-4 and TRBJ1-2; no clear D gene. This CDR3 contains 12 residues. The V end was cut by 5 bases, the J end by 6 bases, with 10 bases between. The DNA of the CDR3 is TGTGCCAGCAGTGGAAAGGGCCATGGCTACACCTTC. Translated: CASSGKGHGYTF.

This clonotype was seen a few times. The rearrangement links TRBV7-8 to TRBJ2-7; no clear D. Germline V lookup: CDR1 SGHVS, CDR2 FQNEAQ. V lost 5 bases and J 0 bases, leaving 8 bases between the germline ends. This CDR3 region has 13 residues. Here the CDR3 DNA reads TGTGCCAGCAGCCCCATAGGCTCCTACGAGCAGTACTTC. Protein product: CASSPIGSYEQYF.

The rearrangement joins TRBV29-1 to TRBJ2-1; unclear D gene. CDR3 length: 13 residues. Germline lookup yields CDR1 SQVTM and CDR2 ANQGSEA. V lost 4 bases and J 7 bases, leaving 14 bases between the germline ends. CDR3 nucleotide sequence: TGCAGCGTTGGGAGAGTTATACAGAATGAGCAGTTCTTC. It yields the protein CSVGRVIQNEQFF.

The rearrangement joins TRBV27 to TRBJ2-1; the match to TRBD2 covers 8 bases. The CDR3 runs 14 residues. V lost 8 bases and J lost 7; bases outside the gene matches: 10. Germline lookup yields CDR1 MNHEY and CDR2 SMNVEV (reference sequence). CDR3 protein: CASALLAGTNEQFF. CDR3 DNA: TGTGCCAGCGCCTTGCTAGCGGGCACAAATGAGCAGTTCTTC.

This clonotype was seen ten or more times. The CDR3 spells CASSVGGRAYEQYF. CDR3 DNA sequence: TGTGCCAGCAGCGTGGGTGGACGGGCCTACGAGCAGTACTTC. The chain employs TRBV9 and TRBJ2-7, with no clear D. Germline assignment: CDR1 SGDLS and CDR2 YYNGEE. V was shortened by 2 bases and J by 2 bases, with 11 bases between the two germline ends. This CDR3 is 14 amino acids long.

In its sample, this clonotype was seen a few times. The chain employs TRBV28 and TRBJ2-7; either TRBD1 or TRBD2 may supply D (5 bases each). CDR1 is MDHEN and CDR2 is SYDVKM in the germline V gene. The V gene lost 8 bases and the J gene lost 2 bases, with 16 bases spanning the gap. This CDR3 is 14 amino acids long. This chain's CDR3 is CASGLGTVAYEQYF. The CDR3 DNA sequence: TGTGCCAGCGGATTGGGGACGGTCGCCTACGAGCAGTACTTC.

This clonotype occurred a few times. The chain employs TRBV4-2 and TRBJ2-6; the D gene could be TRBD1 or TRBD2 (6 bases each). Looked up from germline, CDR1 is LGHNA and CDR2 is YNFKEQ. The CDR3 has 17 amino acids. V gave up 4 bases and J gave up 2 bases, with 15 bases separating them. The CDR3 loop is CASSPLSGGPGANVLTF. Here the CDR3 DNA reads TGTGCCAGCAGCCCACTGTCCGGGGGCCCTGGGGCCAACGTCCTGACTTTC.

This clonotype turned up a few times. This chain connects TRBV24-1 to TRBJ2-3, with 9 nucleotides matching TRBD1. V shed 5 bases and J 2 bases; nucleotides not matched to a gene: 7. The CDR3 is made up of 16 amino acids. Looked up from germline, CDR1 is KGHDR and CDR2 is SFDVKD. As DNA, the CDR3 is TGTGCCACCAGTGGCCGTGGGACAGGGATCACAGATACGCAGTATTTT. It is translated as CATSGRGTGITDTQYF.

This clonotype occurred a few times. CDR3 in DNA: TGTGCCAGCAGCTTATGGCAAAGCTCGAGGGGCCTATATGGCTACACCTTC. It translates to CASSLWQSSRGLYGYTF. The V call is TRBV7-2, the J call TRBJ1-2; D perhaps matches TRBD1 (5 bases). Per the germline V gene, CDR1 is SGHTA and CDR2 is FQGNSA. CDR3 size: 17 residues. The V end was cut by 2 bases, the J end by 5 bases, with 21 bases between.

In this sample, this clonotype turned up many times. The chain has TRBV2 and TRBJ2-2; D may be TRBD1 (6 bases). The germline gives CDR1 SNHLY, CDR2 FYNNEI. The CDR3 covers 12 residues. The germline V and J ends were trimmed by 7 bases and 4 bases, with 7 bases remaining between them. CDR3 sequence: CASNRATGELFF. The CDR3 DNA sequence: TGTGCCAGCAACAGGGCCACCGGGGAGCTGTTTTTT.